The clone carrying this T cell receptor beta chain occurred a few times. This sample is drawn from a study of cytomegalovirus exposure and HLA in healthy donors. Turning to the study itself: The approximately 120 validation repertoires, a later analysis reported, used the same platform as the approximately 670 first-cohort repertoires.

This CDR3 region has 16 residues. The junction had 3 bases not matched to a gene; V was cut back by 2 bases and J by 4 bases. Germline V CDR1 and CDR2: SGHTA, FQGNSA. Sequenced by immunoSEQ multiplex PCR; TCRdb stores in-frame clones only, minus some. The data hold a few hundred thousand clones, with over 80% observed a single time. The sample taken for sequencing was PBMCs. The receptor's source is a woman aged 25 to 45 in good health and CMV-seropositive. The V and J genes are TRBV7-2 and TRBJ2-2; 11 bases are shared with TRBD2. This CDR3 reads CASSLSSGRPTGELFF. CDR3 coding DNA: TGTGCCAGCAGCTTATCTAGCGGGAGGCCCACCGGGGAGCTGTTTTTT.